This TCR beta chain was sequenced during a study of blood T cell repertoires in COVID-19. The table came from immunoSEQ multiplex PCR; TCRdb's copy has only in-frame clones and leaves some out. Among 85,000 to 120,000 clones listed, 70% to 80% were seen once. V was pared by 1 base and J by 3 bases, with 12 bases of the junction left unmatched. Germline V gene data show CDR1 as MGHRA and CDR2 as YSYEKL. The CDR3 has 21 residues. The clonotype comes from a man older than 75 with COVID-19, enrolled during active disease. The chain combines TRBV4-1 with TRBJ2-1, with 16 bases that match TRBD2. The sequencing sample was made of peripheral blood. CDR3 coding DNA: TGCGCCAGCAGCCAAGGCGCATCACGGGGACTAGCGGGAGGGTTCTACAATGAGCAGTTCTTC. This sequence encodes CASSQGASRGLAGGFYNEQFF.